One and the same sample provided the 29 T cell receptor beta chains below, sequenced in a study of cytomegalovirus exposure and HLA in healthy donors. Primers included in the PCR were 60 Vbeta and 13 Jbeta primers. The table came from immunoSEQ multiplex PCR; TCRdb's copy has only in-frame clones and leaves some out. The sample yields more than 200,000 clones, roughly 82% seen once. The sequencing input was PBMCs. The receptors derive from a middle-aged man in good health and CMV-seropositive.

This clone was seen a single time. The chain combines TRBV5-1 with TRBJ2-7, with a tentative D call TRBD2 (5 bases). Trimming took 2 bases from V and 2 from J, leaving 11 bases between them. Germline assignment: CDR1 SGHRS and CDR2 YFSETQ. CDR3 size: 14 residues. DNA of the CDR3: TGCGCCAGCAGCTTTGGAGGTATGGCCTACGAGCAGTACTTC. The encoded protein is CASSFGGMAYEQYF.

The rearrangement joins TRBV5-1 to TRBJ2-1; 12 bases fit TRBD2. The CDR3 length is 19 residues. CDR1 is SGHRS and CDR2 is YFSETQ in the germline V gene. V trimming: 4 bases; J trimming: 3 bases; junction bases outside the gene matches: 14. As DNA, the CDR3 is TGCGCCAGCAGCCGGAGACTAGCGGGAGCCGATTCAGACTACAATGAGCAGTTCTTC. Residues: CASSRRLAGADSDYNEQFF.

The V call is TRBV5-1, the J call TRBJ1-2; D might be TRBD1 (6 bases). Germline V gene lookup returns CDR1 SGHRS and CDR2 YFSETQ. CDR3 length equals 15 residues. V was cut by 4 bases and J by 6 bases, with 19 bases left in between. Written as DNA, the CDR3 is TGCGCCAGCAGCAGGCAACCTGGACAGACCGATGGCTACACCTTC. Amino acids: CASSRQPGQTDGYTF.

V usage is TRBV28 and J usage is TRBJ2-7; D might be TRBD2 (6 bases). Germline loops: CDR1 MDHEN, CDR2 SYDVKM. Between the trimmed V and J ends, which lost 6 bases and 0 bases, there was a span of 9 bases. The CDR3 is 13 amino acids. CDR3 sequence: CASRGTASYEQYF. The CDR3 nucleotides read TGTGCCAGCAGAGGGACTGCCTCCTACGAGCAGTACTTC.

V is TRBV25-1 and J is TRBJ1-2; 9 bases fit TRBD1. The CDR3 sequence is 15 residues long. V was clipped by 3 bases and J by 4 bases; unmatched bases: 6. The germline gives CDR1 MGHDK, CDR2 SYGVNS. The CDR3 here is CASSEGTGRTYGYTF. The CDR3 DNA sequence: TGTGCCAGCAGTGAGGGGACAGGGCGTACCTATGGCTACACCTTC.

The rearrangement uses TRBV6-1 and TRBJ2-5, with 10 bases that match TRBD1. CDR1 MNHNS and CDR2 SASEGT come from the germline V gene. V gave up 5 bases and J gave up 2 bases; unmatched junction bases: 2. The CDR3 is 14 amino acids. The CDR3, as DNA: TGTGCCAGCAGTTCGGACAGGGGGCAAGAGACCCAGTACTTC. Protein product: CASSSDRGQETQYF.

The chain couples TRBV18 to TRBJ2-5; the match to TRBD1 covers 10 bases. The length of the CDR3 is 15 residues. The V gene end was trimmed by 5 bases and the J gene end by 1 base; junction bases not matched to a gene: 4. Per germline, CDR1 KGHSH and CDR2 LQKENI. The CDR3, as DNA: TGTGCCAGCTCAACGTGGGACAGGGGCCAAGAGACCCAGTACTTC. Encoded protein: CASSTWDRGQETQYF. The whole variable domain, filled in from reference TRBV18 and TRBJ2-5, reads NAGVMQNPRHLVRRRGQEARLRCSPMKGHSHVYWYRQLPEEGLKFMVYLQKENIIDESGMPKERFSAEFPKEGPSILRIQQVVRGDSAAYFCASSTWDRGQETQYFGPGTRLLVL.

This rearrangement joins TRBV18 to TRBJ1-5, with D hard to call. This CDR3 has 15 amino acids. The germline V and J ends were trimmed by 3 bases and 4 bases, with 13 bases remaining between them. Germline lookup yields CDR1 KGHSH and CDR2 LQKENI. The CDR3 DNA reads TGTGCCAGCTCACCCGGTCGCGGAGGTAATCAGCCCCAGCATTTT. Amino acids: CASSPGRGGNQPQHF. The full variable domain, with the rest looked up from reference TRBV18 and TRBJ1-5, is NAGVMQNPRHLVRRRGQEARLRCSPMKGHSHVYWYRQLPEEGLKFMVYLQKENIIDESGMPKERFSAEFPKEGPSILRIQQVVRGDSAAYFCASSPGRGGNQPQHFGDGTRLSIL.

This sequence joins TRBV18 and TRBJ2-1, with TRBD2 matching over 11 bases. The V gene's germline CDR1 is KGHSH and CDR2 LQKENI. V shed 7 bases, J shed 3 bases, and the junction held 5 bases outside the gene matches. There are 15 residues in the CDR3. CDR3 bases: TGTGCCAGCTACCGCGGGACTAGCGGCTACAATGAGCAGTTCTTC. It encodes CASYRGTSGYNEQFF.

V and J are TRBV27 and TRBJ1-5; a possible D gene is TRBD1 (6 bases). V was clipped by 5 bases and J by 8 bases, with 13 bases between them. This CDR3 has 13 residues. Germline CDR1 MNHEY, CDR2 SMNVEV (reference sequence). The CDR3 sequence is CASSLPPGEPQHF. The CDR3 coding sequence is TGTGCCAGCAGTCTCCCGCCAGGGGAGCCCCAGCATTTT.

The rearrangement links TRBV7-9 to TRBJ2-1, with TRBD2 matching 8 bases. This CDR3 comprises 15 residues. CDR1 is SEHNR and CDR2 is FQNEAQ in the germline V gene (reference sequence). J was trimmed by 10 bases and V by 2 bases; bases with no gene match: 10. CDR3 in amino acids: CASSLFSGAPAEQFF. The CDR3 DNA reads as TGTGCCAGCAGCTTATTTAGCGGGGCCCCCGCGGAGCAGTTCTTC.

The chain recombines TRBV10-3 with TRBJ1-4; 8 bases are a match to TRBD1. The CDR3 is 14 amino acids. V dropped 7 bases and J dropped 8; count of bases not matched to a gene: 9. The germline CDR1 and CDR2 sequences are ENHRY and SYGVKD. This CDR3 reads CAIKGGQGREKLFF. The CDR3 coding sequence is TGTGCCATCAAGGGAGGACAGGGTCGGGAAAAACTGTTTTTT.

The CDR3 bases are TGTGCCAGCGCTAAAGAGACCCAGTACTTC. Translated: CASAKETQYF. The chain is built from TRBV2 and TRBJ2-5; D is uncertain. The V and J ends lost 8 bases and 3 bases respectively, with 4 bases between them. In germline, CDR1 is SNHLY, CDR2 FYNNEI. The CDR3 contains 10 residues.

The CDR3 protein is CASKVQSSGNTIYF. The CDR3 coding sequence is TGCGCCAGCAAAGTACAGAGCTCTGGAAACACCATATATTTT. This chain links TRBV5-1 with TRBJ1-3; D uncertain. CDR1 is SGHRS and CDR2 is YFSETQ in the germline V gene. The V gene lost 6 bases and the J gene lost 0 bases, with 10 bases spanning the gap. CDR3 length: 14 residues.

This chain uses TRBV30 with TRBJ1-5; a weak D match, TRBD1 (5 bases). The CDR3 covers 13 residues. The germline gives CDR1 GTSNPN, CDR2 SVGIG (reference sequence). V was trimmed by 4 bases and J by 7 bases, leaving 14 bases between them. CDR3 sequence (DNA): TGTGCCTGGACCCGGGGGGGGAACCAGCCCCAGCATTTT. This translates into CAWTRGGNQPQHF.

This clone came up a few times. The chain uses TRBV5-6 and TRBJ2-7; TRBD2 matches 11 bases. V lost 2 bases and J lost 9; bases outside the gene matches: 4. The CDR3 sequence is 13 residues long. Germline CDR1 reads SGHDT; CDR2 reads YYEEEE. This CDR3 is CASSLLAGALQYV. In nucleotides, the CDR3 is TGTGCCAGCAGCTTACTAGCGGGAGCTCTGCAGTACGTC.

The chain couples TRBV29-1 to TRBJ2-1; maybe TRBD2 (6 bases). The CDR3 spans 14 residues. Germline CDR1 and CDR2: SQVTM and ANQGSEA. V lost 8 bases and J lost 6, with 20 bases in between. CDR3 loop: CSTLHGGGINEQFF. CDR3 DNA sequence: TGCAGCACTCTACACGGGGGAGGCATCAATGAGCAGTTCTTC.

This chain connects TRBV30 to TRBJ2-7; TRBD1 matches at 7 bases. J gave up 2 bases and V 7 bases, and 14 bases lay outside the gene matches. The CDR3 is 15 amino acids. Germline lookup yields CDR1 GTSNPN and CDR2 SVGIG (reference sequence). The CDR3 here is CASLRSHRGPYEQYV. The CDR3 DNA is TGTGCCTCACTCCGCTCCCACAGGGGTCCCTACGAGCAGTACGTC.

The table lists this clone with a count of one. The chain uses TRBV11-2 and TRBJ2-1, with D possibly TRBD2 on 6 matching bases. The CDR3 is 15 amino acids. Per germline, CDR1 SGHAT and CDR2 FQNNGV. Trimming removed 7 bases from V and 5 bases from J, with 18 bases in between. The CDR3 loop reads CASNVRDSWNNEQFF. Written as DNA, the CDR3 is TGTGCCAGCAACGTCAGGGACTCCTGGAACAATGAGCAGTTCTTC.

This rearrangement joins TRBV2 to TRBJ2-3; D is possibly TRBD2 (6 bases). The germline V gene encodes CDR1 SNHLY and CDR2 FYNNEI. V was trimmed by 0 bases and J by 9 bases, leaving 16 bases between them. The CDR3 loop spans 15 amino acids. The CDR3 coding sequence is TGTGCCAGCAGTGAAGCCGGGATTGGGAGCGGGACGCAGTATTTT. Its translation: CASSEAGIGSGTQYF.

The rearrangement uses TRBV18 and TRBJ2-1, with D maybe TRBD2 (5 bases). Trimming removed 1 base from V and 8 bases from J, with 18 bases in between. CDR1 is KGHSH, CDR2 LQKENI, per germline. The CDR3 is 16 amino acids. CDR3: CASSPLIGKTRDEQFF. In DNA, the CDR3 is TGTGCCAGCTCACCACTTATCGGGAAAACCCGCGATGAGCAGTTCTTC. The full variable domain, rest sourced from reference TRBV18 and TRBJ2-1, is NAGVMQNPRHLVRRRGQEARLRCSPMKGHSHVYWYRQLPEEGLKFMVYLQKENIIDESGMPKERFSAEFPKEGPSILRIQQVVRGDSAAYFCASSPLIGKTRDEQFFGPGTRLTVL.

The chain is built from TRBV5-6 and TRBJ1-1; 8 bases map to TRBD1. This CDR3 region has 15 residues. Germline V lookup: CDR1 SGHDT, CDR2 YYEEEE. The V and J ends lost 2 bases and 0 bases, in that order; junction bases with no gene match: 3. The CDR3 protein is CASSLGQGMNTEAFF. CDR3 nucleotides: TGTGCCAGCAGCTTAGGACAGGGAATGAACACTGAAGCTTTCTTT.

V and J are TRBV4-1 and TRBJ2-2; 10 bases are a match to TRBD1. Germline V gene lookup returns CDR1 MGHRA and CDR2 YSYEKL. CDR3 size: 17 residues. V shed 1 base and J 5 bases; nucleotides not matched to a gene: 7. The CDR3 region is CASSQATGGAWTGELFF. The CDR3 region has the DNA TGCGCCAGCAGCCAAGCGACAGGGGGCGCGTGGACCGGGGAGCTGTTTTTT.

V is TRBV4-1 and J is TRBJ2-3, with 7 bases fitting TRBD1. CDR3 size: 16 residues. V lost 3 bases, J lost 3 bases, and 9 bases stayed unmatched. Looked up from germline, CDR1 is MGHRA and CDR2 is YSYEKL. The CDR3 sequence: CASSQMQGVITDTQYF. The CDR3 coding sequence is TGCGCCAGCAGCCAGATGCAGGGGGTTATTACAGATACGCAGTATTTT.

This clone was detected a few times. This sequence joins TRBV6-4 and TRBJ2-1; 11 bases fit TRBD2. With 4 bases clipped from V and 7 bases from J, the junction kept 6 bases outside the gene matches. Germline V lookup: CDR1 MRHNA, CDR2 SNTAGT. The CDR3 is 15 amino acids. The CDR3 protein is CASSGLAGSTNEQFF. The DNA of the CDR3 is TGTGCCAGCAGTGGACTAGCGGGGTCTACAAATGAGCAGTTCTTC.

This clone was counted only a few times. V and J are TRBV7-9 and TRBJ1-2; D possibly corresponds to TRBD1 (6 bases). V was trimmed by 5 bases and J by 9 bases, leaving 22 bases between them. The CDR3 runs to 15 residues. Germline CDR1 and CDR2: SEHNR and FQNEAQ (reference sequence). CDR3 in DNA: TGTGCCAGCAGCCCTGAGACAGGCTCGGTGGATCGCTACACCTTC. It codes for CASSPETGSVDRYTF. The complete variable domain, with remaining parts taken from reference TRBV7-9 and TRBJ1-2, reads DTGVSQNPRHKITKRGQNVTFRCDPISEHNRLYWYRQTLGQGPEFLTYFQNEAQLEKSRLLSDRFSAERPKGSFSTLEIQRTEQGDSAMYLCASSPETGSVDRYTFGSGTRLTVV.

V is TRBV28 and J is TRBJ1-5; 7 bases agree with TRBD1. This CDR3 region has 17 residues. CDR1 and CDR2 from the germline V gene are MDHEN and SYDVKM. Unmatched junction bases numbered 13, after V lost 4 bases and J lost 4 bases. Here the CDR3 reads CASSSPRASQGNQPQHF. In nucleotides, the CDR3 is TGTGCCAGCAGTTCCCCTCGGGCCTCACAGGGGAATCAGCCCCAGCATTTT.

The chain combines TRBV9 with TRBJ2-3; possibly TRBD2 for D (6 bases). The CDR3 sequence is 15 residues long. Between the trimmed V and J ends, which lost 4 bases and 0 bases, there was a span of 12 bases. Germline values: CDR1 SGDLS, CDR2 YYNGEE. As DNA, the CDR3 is TGTGCCAGCAGCTTTGGGGCGGGAAGCACAGATACGCAGTATTTT. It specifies CASSFGAGSTDTQYF.

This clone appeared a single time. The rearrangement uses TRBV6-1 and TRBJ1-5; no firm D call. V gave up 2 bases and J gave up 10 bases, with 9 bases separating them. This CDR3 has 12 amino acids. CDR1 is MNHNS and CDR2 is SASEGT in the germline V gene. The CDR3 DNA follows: TGTGCCAGCAGTGAAACTTTTCACCCCCAGCATTTT. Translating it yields CASSETFHPQHF.